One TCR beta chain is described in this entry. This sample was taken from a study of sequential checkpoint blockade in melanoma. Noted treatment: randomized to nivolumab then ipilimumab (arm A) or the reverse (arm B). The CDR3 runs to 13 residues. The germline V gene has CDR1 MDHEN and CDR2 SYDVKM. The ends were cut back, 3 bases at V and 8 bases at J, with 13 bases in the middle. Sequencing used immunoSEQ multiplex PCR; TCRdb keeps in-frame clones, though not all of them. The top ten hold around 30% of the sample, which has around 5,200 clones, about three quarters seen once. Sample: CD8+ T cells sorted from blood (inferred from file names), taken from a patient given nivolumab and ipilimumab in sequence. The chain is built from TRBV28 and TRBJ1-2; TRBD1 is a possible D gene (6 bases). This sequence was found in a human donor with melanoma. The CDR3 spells CASSLGALGGYTF. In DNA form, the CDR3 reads TGTGCCAGCAGTTTGGGGGCCTTAGGGGGCTACACCTTC.